The 29 T cell receptor beta chains below were found in one sample sequenced in a study of blood T cell repertoires in COVID-19. The assay was immunoSEQ multiplex PCR, and TCRdb's table has in-frame clones only and misses some. The table has some 220,000 clones, roughly 85% seen once. Sequencing was carried out using peripheral blood. The receptors originated from a woman aged 65 to 85 with COVID-19, enrolled during active disease.

The J gene is TRBJ1-4, the V gene TRBV14; D is perhaps TRBD1 (5 bases). V shed 0 bases and J shed 7 bases, with 12 bases lying between them. Germline V gene lookup returns CDR1 SGHDN and CDR2 FVKESK. CDR3 length equals 15 residues. The CDR3 nucleotides read TGTGCCAGCAGCCAAGATCTCCAGGGTGGTGAAAAACTGTTTTTT. Translated: CASSQDLQGGEKLFF.

The rearrangement uses TRBV7-3 and TRBJ2-3, with no clear D. The CDR3 is 15 residues long. V lost 5 bases and J 0 bases, leaving 12 bases between the germline ends. CDR1 is SGHTA and CDR2 is FQGTGA in the germline V gene. In nucleotides, the CDR3 is TGTGCCAGCAGCGCCACTGGCGGCAGCACAGATACGCAGTATTTT. Protein sequence: CASSATGGSTDTQYF. The full variable domain, with the rest looked up from reference TRBV7-3 and TRBJ2-3, is GAGVSQTPSNKVTEKGKYVELRCDPISGHTALYWYRQSLGQGPEFLIYFQGTGAADDSGLPNDRFFAVRPEGSVSTLKIQRTERGDSAVYLCASSATGGSTDTQYFGPGTRLTVL.

The chain recombines TRBV10-3 with TRBJ2-7, with TRBD1 identical over 8 bases. The germline V gene encodes CDR1 ENHRY and CDR2 SYGVKD. The V gene end was trimmed by 6 bases and the J gene end by 6 bases; junction bases not matched to a gene: 25. This CDR3 comprises 19 residues. This CDR3 reads CAISLGLGTGRIGIREQYF. The CDR3 nucleotides read TGTGCCATCAGCTTGGGACTCGGGACAGGACGAATTGGAATACGCGAGCAGTACTTC.

The gene calls are TRBV18 and TRBJ1-2; D unclear. Germline V lookup: CDR1 KGHSH, CDR2 LQKENI. The CDR3 is 13 residues long. Deletions cut 6 bases from V and 5 bases from J, with 13 bases between. The CDR3 is CASSPDKKYGYTF. Written as DNA, the CDR3 is TGTGCCAGCTCCCCCGACAAGAAATATGGCTACACCTTC.

The genes are TRBV9 and TRBJ1-2; no firm D call. Germline CDR1 reads SGDLS; CDR2 reads YYNGEE. Deletions cut 0 bases from V and 1 base from J, with 7 bases between. CDR3 length: 14 amino acids. DNA for the CDR3: TGTGCCAGCAGCGTAGGTGACAATAACTATGGCTACACCTTC. Protein: CASSVGDNNYGYTF.

J is TRBJ1-3 and V is TRBV3-1 (or the pseudogene TRBV3-2), with TRBD1 identical over 11 bases. The CDR3 spans 17 residues. Germline V gene data show CDR1 as LGHDT and CDR2 as YNNKEL (reference sequence). J was trimmed by 5 bases and V by 0 bases; bases with no gene match: 6. The CDR3 DNA reads as TGTGCCAGCAGCCAAGAATTCCGGACAGGGGGCCGAAACACCATATATTTT. Residues: CASSQEFRTGGRNTIYF.

This CDR3 reads CASSYQGPTTYGYTF. In nucleotides, the CDR3 is TGTGCCAGCAGTTATCAGGGGCCCACTACCTATGGCTACACCTTC. V and J are TRBV6-5 and TRBJ1-2, with a tentative D call TRBD1 (6 bases). CDR3 length: 15 residues. V lost 3 bases, J lost 4 bases, and 15 bases lay in between. The germline CDR1 and CDR2 sequences are MNHEY and SVGAGI.

The V and J genes are TRBV9 and TRBJ1-3; TRBD1 is a possible D gene (6 bases). Germline loops: CDR1 SGDLS, CDR2 YYNGEE. Trimming shortened V by 0 bases and J by 2 bases, and 18 bases separated the two germline ends. This CDR3 region has 18 residues. DNA of the CDR3: TGTGCCAGCAGCGTAGGTGTCCGTACAGGGTTCGCTGGAAACACCATATATTTT. It yields the protein CASSVGVRTGFAGNTIYF. The variable domain in full, with the rest retrieved from reference TRBV9 and TRBJ1-3, is DSGVTQTPKHLITATGQRVTLRCSPRSGDLSVYWYQQSLDQGLQFLIQYYNGEERAKGNILERFSAQQFPDLHSELNLSSLELGDSALYFCASSVGVRTGFAGNTIYFGEGSWLTVV.

The genes are TRBV12-5 and TRBJ1-5, with a possible D match to TRBD1 (5 bases). CDR3 size: 13 residues. Per germline, CDR1 LGHNT and CDR2 FRNRAP. The V and J ends lost 5 bases and 7 bases respectively, with 12 bases between them. Here the CDR3 DNA reads TGTGCTAGTGGTCCAAGGGGATACCAGCCCCAGCATTTT. Translated, it gives CASGPRGYQPQHF.

This sequence joins TRBV9 and TRBJ1-1; 7 nucleotides align to TRBD1. The V segment lost 2 bases and the J segment 4 bases; nucleotides outside the gene matches: 8. The CDR3 is 15 residues long. Looked up from germline, CDR1 is SGDLS and CDR2 is YYNGEE. CDR3 in amino acids: CASSVGLGTATEAFF. The DNA for the CDR3 is TGTGCCAGCAGCGTCGGCCTCGGGACAGCCACTGAAGCTTTCTTT.

This clone occurred a few times. The chain employs TRBV5-4 and TRBJ2-7, with D possibly matching TRBD1 (5 bases). The CDR3 contains 14 residues. In germline, CDR1 is SGHNT, CDR2 YYREEE (reference sequence). The V gene lost 1 base and the J gene lost 3 bases, with 11 bases spanning the gap. CDR3 in DNA: TGTGCCAGCAGCTTGCAGGGAATCCACTACGAGCAGTACTTC. Its translation: CASSLQGIHYEQYF.

The chain employs TRBV11-2 and TRBJ2-1; D call uncertain. Germline-derived CDR1 and CDR2 are SGHAT and FQNNGV. The CDR3 is 11 residues long. Deletions cut 2 bases from V and 12 bases from J, with 8 bases between. CDR3 bases: TGTGCCAGCAGCTTACAACTACCGCAGTTCTTC. Translation gives CASSLQLPQFF. Supplemented by reference TRBV11-2 and TRBJ2-1, the full variable domain reads EAGVAQSPRYKIIEKRQSVAFWCNPISGHATLYWYQQILGQGPKLLIQFQNNGVVDDSQLPKDRFSAERLKGVDSTLKIQPAKLEDSAVYLCASSLQLPQFFGPGTRLTVL.

The chain uses TRBV9 and TRBJ2-2, with 12 bases lining up with TRBD2. Germline loops: CDR1 SGDLS, CDR2 YYNGEE. CDR3 size: 16 residues. V trimming: 4 bases; J trimming: 6 bases; junction bases outside the gene matches: 7. The DNA for the CDR3 is TGTGCCAGCAGCTCTACTAGCGGGGGGCTCGCCGGGGAGCTGTTTTTT. Its translation is CASSSTSGGLAGELFF. The variable domain in full, with the rest retrieved from reference TRBV9 and TRBJ2-2, is DSGVTQTPKHLITATGQRVTLRCSPRSGDLSVYWYQQSLDQGLQFLIQYYNGEERAKGNILERFSAQQFPDLHSELNLSSLELGDSALYFCASSSTSGGLAGELFFGEGSRLTVL.

The chain uses TRBV7-2 and TRBJ2-1; a possible D gene is TRBD2 (6 bases). V dropped 1 base and J dropped 6 bases, with 10 bases sitting between them. Germline-derived CDR1 and CDR2 are SGHTA and FQGNSA. CDR3 length equals 14 residues. The CDR3 DNA reads as TGTGCCAGCAGCTTAGAGGCTAGCGTCAATGAGCAGTTCTTC. It specifies CASSLEASVNEQFF.

This clone has more than one count but fewer than ten. The chain uses TRBV7-2 and TRBJ2-1; D is ambiguous. Germline CDR1 reads SGHTA; CDR2 reads FQGNSA. CDR3 size: 13 residues. V dropped 5 bases and J dropped 7 bases, with 12 bases sitting between them. In nucleotides, the CDR3 is TGTGCCAGCAGCGCCCGGTCGGAGAATGAGCAGTTCTTC. Protein sequence: CASSARSENEQFF.

The chain is built from TRBV5-1 and TRBJ1-1, with a weak D call TRBD1 (5 bases). The CDR3 is made up of 13 amino acids. V was trimmed by 7 bases and J by 3 bases, leaving 13 bases between them. From germline, CDR1 is SGHRS and CDR2 YFSETQ. CDR3 coding DNA: TGCGCCAGCTGGGGGGACGGTTACACTGAAGCTTTCTTT. The encoded protein is CASWGDGYTEAFF.

The chain has TRBV9 and TRBJ1-2; D not certain. CDR3 length equals 12 residues. Trimming stripped 4 bases from V and 8 bases from J, with 12 bases between. CDR1 is SGDLS, CDR2 YYNGEE, per germline. The DNA for the CDR3 is TGTGCCAGCAGCAACCCGGGTGGGGGCTACACCTTC. Translation: CASSNPGGGYTF.

In its sample, this clone was seen a few times. The J gene is TRBJ2-5, the V gene TRBV2; D perhaps matches TRBD2 (5 bases). The V and J ends lost 5 bases and 3 bases respectively, with 13 bases between them. CDR3 length: 14 amino acids. The germline gives CDR1 SNHLY, CDR2 FYNNEI. CDR3 bases: TGTGCCAGCAGTAGCGGTGGGTTCGAAGAGACCCAGTACTTC. It encodes CASSSGGFEETQYF.

The chain recombines TRBV5-4 with TRBJ1-1, with D tentatively TRBD1 (6 bases). The germline V and J ends were trimmed by 4 bases and 4 bases, with 14 bases remaining between them. This CDR3 contains 14 residues. Germline V gene data show CDR1 as SGHNT and CDR2 as YYREEE (reference sequence). CDR3: CASSPDRLVTEAFF. The CDR3 nucleotides are TGTGCCAGCAGCCCAGACAGGCTGGTCACTGAAGCTTTCTTT.

The chain joins TRBV19 to TRBJ1-6; D not resolved. With 1 base removed from V and 6 bases from J, the gap between germline ends came to 10 bases. The CDR3 length is 15 residues. Germline lookup yields CDR1 LNHDA and CDR2 SQIVND (reference sequence). In DNA, the CDR3 is TGTGCCAGTAGTATAGTATCGGTCGGTAATTCACCCCTCCACTTT. It yields the protein CASSIVSVGNSPLHF.

The CDR3 nucleotides read TGTGCCAGCAGATCGACAGGGTATAGCAATCAGCCCCAGCATTTT. It translates to CASRSTGYSNQPQHF. This chain uses TRBV28 with TRBJ1-5, with 7 bases lining up with TRBD1. The trim removed 6 bases at V and 0 bases at J, leaving 5 bases unmatched. From germline, CDR1 is MDHEN and CDR2 SYDVKM. This CDR3 has 15 residues.

The chain joins TRBV19 to TRBJ2-4; 10 nucleotides align to TRBD2. V lost 1 base and J lost 3; bases outside the gene matches: 9. The germline CDR1 and CDR2 sequences are LNHDA and SQIVND (reference sequence). This CDR3 region has 18 residues. The CDR3 here is CASSIVLAGTWGKNIQYF. The DNA of the CDR3 is TGTGCCAGTAGTATAGTACTAGCGGGAACCTGGGGCAAAAACATTCAGTACTTC.

The chain couples TRBV3-1 (or the pseudogene TRBV3-2) to TRBJ1-5, with 10 bases that match TRBD1. This CDR3 comprises 14 residues. The junction had 4 bases not matched to a gene; V was cut back by 4 bases and J by 7 bases. Germline-derived CDR1 and CDR2 are LGHDT and YNNKEL (reference sequence). The CDR3 region has the DNA TGTGCCAGCAGCCTTGGGACAGGGGCACAGCCCCAGCATTTT. Amino acids: CASSLGTGAQPQHF.

This rearrangement joins TRBV12-3 or TRBV12-4 to TRBJ1-3, with D unclear. The V and J ends lost 3 bases and 4 bases respectively, with 4 bases between them. The length of the CDR3 is 12 residues. The CDR3 bases are TGTGCCAGCAGTTTGTTAGGAAACACCATATATTTT. It codes for CASSLLGNTIYF.

The gene calls are TRBV5-1 and TRBJ1-2, with a tentative D call TRBD1 (5 bases). CDR3 size: 12 residues. The V gene lost 1 base and the J gene lost 6 bases, with 7 bases spanning the gap. Germline lookup yields CDR1 SGHRS and CDR2 YFSETQ. DNA for the CDR3: TGCGCCAGCAGCTTGTTAGGGGATGGCTACACCTTC. Amino acid sequence: CASSLLGDGYTF. Combining the CDR3 with reference TRBV5-1 and TRBJ1-2 gives the whole variable domain KAGVTQTPRYLIKTRGQQVTLSCSPISGHRSVSWYQQTPGQGLQFLFEYFSETQRNKGNFPGRFSGRQFSNSRSEMNVSTLELGDSALYLCASSLLGDGYTFGSGTRLTVV.

Note on this clone: The same CDR3 is also encoded by other DNA sequences in this sample. The chain joins TRBV19 to TRBJ1-2, with TRBD1 as a possible D gene (6 bases). V was shortened by 2 bases and J by 5 bases, with 6 bases between the two germline ends. The CDR3 totals 12 residues. Per the germline V gene, CDR1 is LNHDA and CDR2 is SQIVND (reference sequence). CDR3: CASSITGYGYTF. In DNA, the CDR3 is TGTGCCAGTAGTATAACAGGGTATGGCTACACCTTC.

The rearrangement joins TRBV27 to TRBJ1-5; 8 bases align to TRBD1. Germline lookup yields CDR1 MNHEY and CDR2 SMNVEV (reference sequence). Trimming at V came to 7 bases and at J to 3 bases, leaving 14 bases not matched to a gene. CDR3 length: 17 residues. CDR3 sequence reads: CASNITDRVIPNQPQHF. The CDR3 DNA reads TGTGCCAGCAACATCACGGACAGGGTGATTCCCAATCAGCCCCAGCATTTT.

The chain links TRBV29-1 to TRBJ1-2; 8 bases match TRBD1. V was pared by 4 bases and J by 5 bases, with 9 bases of the junction left unmatched. The germline V gene has CDR1 SQVTM and CDR2 ANQGSEA. CDR3 length equals 14 residues. CDR3 region: CSVALLDRVYGYTF. For the CDR3, the DNA is TGCAGCGTTGCCCTACTGGACAGGGTTTATGGCTACACCTTC.

This clone was seen only a few times. CDR3 coding DNA: TGTGCCAGCAGATTCAACTCCGGGACTAGCGGGAGAGGGGAGCTGTTTTTT. Translated, it gives CASRFNSGTSGRGELFF. The V gene is TRBV11-2, the J gene TRBJ2-2; 14 bases line up with TRBD2. The germline V gene has CDR1 SGHAT and CDR2 FQNNGV. The CDR3 spans 17 residues. Trimming cost V 6 bases and J 8 bases; bases outside gene matches: 11.